The 10 T cell receptor beta chains given below trace back to one sample, sequenced in a study of blood T cell repertoires in COVID-19. Only in-frame clones appear in the TCRdb table, and some are missing; sequencing was by immunoSEQ multiplex PCR. The sample lists 150,000 to 200,000 clones, about 80% seen once, with roughly a fifth in the top ten. The sample was peripheral blood. All receptors derive from an elderly woman with acute or convalescent COVID-19.

The rearrangement uses TRBV10-3 and TRBJ1-1; TRBD1 matches 7 bases. CDR3 size: 15 residues. CDR1 is ENHRY and CDR2 is SYGVKD in the germline V gene. J was trimmed by 2 bases and V by 5 bases; bases with no gene match: 8. Here the CDR3 DNA reads TGTGCCATCAGTTCGGACAGGAGAGAAAACACTGAAGCTTTCTTT. Translated: CAISSDRRENTEAFF.

This chain links TRBV10-3 with TRBJ2-4, with D possibly being TRBD1 (6 bases). The CDR3 is 14 amino acids. CDR1 and CDR2 (germline): ENHRY, SYGVKD. Trimming stripped 6 bases from V and 0 bases from J, with 9 bases between. The CDR3 region has the DNA TGTGCCATCAGCCCCAGGGGAGCCAAAAACATTCAGTACTTC. This translates into CAISPRGAKNIQYF.

The V gene is TRBV29-1, the J gene TRBJ1-2, with 9 positions matching TRBD1. The CDR3 runs to 13 residues. Germline V gene lookup returns CDR1 SQVTM and CDR2 ANQGSEA. V lost 1 base, J lost 8 bases, and 5 bases stayed unmatched. The CDR3 nucleotides are TGCAGCGTTGAAGGTCGGACAGGGGAAGGCTACACCTTC. It translates to CSVEGRTGEGYTF. Complete variable domain (other parts from reference TRBV29-1 and TRBJ1-2): SAVISQKPSRDICQRGTSLTIQCQVDSQVTMMFWYRQQPGQSLTLIATANQGSEATYESGFVIDKFPISRPNLTFSTLTVSNMSPEDSSIYLCSVEGRTGEGYTFGSGTRLTVV.

This clone was observed once. The CDR3 coding sequence is TGTGCCAGCAGTTACTCGTTCGGGATAGATCAGCCCCAGCATTTT. Its protein is CASSYSFGIDQPQHF. V usage is TRBV6-2 or TRBV6-3 and J usage is TRBJ1-5, with no clear D. CDR1 is MNHEY and CDR2 is SVGEGT in the germline V gene. This CDR3 is 15 amino acids long. V lost 0 bases and J 5 bases, leaving 11 bases between the germline ends.

This chain uses TRBV9 with TRBJ2-1, with TRBD2 identical over 10 bases. The germline gives CDR1 SGDLS, CDR2 YYNGEE. The CDR3 totals 19 residues. With V trimmed by 3 bases and J by 0 bases, 12 bases remained unmatched. The CDR3 DNA reads as TGTGCCAGCAGCGCGGACGGGACTAGCGCATTTAACTCCTACAATGAGCAGTTCTTC. Amino acid sequence: CASSADGTSAFNSYNEQFF. Together with reference TRBV9 and TRBJ2-1, the CDR3 gives the full variable domain: DSGVTQTPKHLITATGQRVTLRCSPRSGDLSVYWYQQSLDQGLQFLIQYYNGEERAKGNILERFSAQQFPDLHSELNLSSLELGDSALYFCASSADGTSAFNSYNEQFFGPGTRLTVL.

This clone was counted a single time. This chain connects TRBV7-2 to TRBJ2-3, with 12 bases fitting TRBD2. The CDR3 has 17 residues. CDR1 and CDR2 from the germline V gene are SGHTA and FQGNSA. V was pared by 2 bases and J by 5 bases, with 8 bases of the junction left unmatched. The CDR3, as DNA: TGTGCCAGCAGCTTACGACTAGCGGGAGACGGAGTAGATACGCAGTATTTT. It translates to CASSLRLAGDGVDTQYF.

The CDR3: CAISDPRQGKLLPNEQFF. The DNA for the CDR3 is TGTGCCATCAGTGACCCGAGACAGGGGAAGTTATTACCCAATGAGCAGTTCTTC. The chain is built from TRBV10-3 and TRBJ2-1, with TRBD1 matching over 8 bases. CDR1 ENHRY and CDR2 SYGVKD come from the germline V gene. V lost 3 bases, J lost 6 bases, and 16 bases stayed unmatched. The CDR3 is 18 amino acids.

The CDR3 protein is CASSLGQGAPRNTIYF. Here the CDR3 DNA reads TGTGCCAGCAGCTTAGGCCAAGGGGCCCCACGAAACACCATATATTTT. V is TRBV13 and J is TRBJ1-3, with D possibly being TRBD1 (5 bases). The CDR3 is 16 residues long. Per germline, CDR1 PRHDT and CDR2 FYEKMQ (reference sequence). Trimming pared 0 bases from V and 5 bases from J, leaving 14 bases between.

The V call is TRBV9, the J call TRBJ1-2; 10 nucleotides align to TRBD1. J gave up 7 bases and V 4 bases, and 16 bases lay outside the gene matches. Germline V lookup: CDR1 SGDLS, CDR2 YYNGEE. The CDR3 spans 17 residues. CDR3 nucleotide sequence: TGTGCCAGCAGCCCCGGTCCCGGGACAGGGGTTATGATTGGCTACACCTTC. Amino acid sequence: CASSPGPGTGVMIGYTF.

The chain combines TRBV7-9 with TRBJ1-3, with D unresolved. Trimming left V 5 bases short and J 3 bases short, with 2 bases between. The CDR3 extends over 11 amino acids. Germline loops: CDR1 SEHNR, CDR2 FQNEAQ (reference sequence). CDR3 in amino acids: CASSLGNTIYF. The CDR3 DNA reads as TGTGCCAGCAGCCTTGGAAACACCATATATTTT.